This TCR beta chain derives from a study of T cell responses to AZD1222 COVID-19 vaccine. Overall study results and limits: Regions left unmutated in variants are reportedly the target of nearly half of spike-specific TCRs. Spike-specific TCR breadth rose after two AZD1222 doses, and depth rose as well.

Germline CDR1 reads SGHTA; CDR2 reads FQGNSA. The V end was cut by 5 bases, the J end by 8 bases, with 15 bases between. CDR3 length: 14 amino acids. Method: immunoSEQ multiplex PCR; TCRdb's copy keeps in-frame clones and lacks some. The repertoire holds 140,000 to 150,000 clones, over 85% seen once, with over 1.5% in the top ten. Concerning this clone itself: What it binds is not known.

Sequenced material: peripheral blood, taken on day 0 of AZD1222 vaccination. The source is an adult in good health. The gene calls are TRBV7-2 and TRBJ1-4; perhaps TRBD1 as D (6 bases). The CDR3 spells CASSRGGAGEKLFF. CDR3 bases: TGTGCCAGCAGCAGGGGGGGCGCAGGAGAAAAACTGTTTTTT. Complete variable domain (other parts from reference TRBV7-2 and TRBJ1-4): GAGVSQSPSNKVTEKGKDVELRCDPISGHTALYWYRQSLGQGLEFLIYFQGNSAPDKSGLPSDRFSAERTGGSVSTLTIQRTQQEDSAVYLCASSRGGAGEKLFFGSGTQLSVL.